Below, 17 T cell receptor beta chains from the same sample are listed, as sequenced in a study of blood T cell repertoires in COVID-19. The method was immunoSEQ multiplex PCR; TCRdb's version includes in-frame clones alone and lacks a portion of them. This sample has about 190,000 clones, with roughly 83% found just once. Sequencing used PBMCs or T cells enriched from blood (not recorded which). The receptors shown here come from a woman between 25 and 40 years old who had recovered from COVID-19.

The chain recombines TRBV19 with TRBJ1-5, with 9 bases identical to TRBD1. V was pared by 5 bases and J by 1 base, with 9 bases of the junction left unmatched. CDR3 length equals 17 residues. Germline V gene data show CDR1 as LNHDA and CDR2 as SQIVND (reference sequence). The chain's CDR3 is CASSVRTGALSNQPQHF. The CDR3 DNA reads TGTGCCAGTAGTGTCAGGACAGGGGCCCTCAGCAATCAGCCCCAGCATTTT.

V and J are TRBV7-3 and TRBJ1-5; the D gene is possibly TRBD1 (5 bases). In germline, CDR1 is SGHTA, CDR2 FQGTGA. The CDR3 contains 15 residues. V lost 1 base and J lost 4, with 11 bases in between. CDR3 in DNA: TGTGCCAGCAGCTTAAGGGGCGGCGAGAATCAGCCCCAGCATTTT. Amino acids: CASSLRGGENQPQHF.

The CDR3 sequence is CALEGQAYTEAFF. The CDR3 region has the DNA TGTGCCCTTGAGGGACAGGCATACACTGAAGCTTTCTTT. The chain combines TRBV30 with TRBJ1-1; TRBD1 matches 8 bases. V shed 8 bases and J 3 bases; nucleotides not matched to a gene: 8. This CDR3 is built from 13 residues. Germline assignment: CDR1 GTSNPN and CDR2 SVGIG (reference sequence).

This clone was counted a single time. V is TRBV6-5 and J is TRBJ1-1; no clear D. This CDR3 has 13 amino acids. The germline CDR1 and CDR2 sequences are MNHEY and SVGAGI. Trimming stripped 6 bases from V and 0 bases from J, with 8 bases between. This chain's CDR3 is CASSPTVNTEAFF. For the CDR3, the DNA is TGTGCCAGCAGCCCAACGGTGAACACTGAAGCTTTCTTT.

The CDR3, as DNA: TGTGCCAGCAGCGGTAGCGGGAGGCATACAGATACGCAGTATTTT. Translation: CASSGSGRHTDTQYF. The chain uses TRBV7-3 and TRBJ2-3; 10 bases match TRBD2. The germline gives CDR1 SGHTA, CDR2 FQGTGA. V shed 5 bases and J 3 bases; nucleotides not matched to a gene: 5. The length of the CDR3 is 15 residues.

This clone has a handful of counts. The chain combines TRBV28 with TRBJ1-2, with 8 bases lining up with TRBD1. V shed 6 bases, J shed 3 bases, and the junction held 6 bases outside the gene matches. This CDR3 has 14 amino acids. CDR1 and CDR2 from the germline V gene are MDHEN and SYDVKM. The CDR3 nucleotides read TGTGCCAGCAGCCTGGGACAGGATGACTATGGCTACACCTTC. This translates into CASSLGQDDYGYTF.

The rearrangement links TRBV14 to TRBJ1-1, with D perhaps TRBD1 (5 bases). The V and J ends lost 4 bases and 0 bases respectively, with 12 bases between them. The germline V gene has CDR1 SGHDN and CDR2 FVKESK. CDR3 length: 15 residues. Here the CDR3 reads CASSLDNQMNTEAFF. CDR3 bases: TGTGCCAGCAGCCTGGACAATCAGATGAACACTGAAGCTTTCTTT.

This clone was counted a single time. V gene TRBV19 combines with J gene TRBJ2-7; TRBD2 aligns across 10 bases. The J segment lost 9 bases and the V segment lost 3 bases, leaving 11 bases of the junction unmatched. This CDR3 has 15 residues. Germline CDR1 is LNHDA and CDR2 is SQIVND (reference sequence). The CDR3 sequence: CASSMKILAGVVQYF. The CDR3 DNA is TGTGCCAGTAGTATGAAGATCCTAGCGGGAGTGGTGCAGTACTTC.

The genes are TRBV6-5 and TRBJ2-1, with D possibly TRBD2 on 6 matching bases. The CDR3 extends over 13 amino acids. CDR1 and CDR2 from the germline V gene are MNHEY and SVGAGI. Trimming cost V 7 bases and J 9 bases, with 16 bases left between them. In DNA, the CDR3 is TGTGCCAGCACCAGGAGGGTAGCTGGTGAGCAGTTCTTC. Protein product: CASTRRVAGEQFF.

The chain joins TRBV28 to TRBJ1-5; possible D gene TRBD1, 6 bases. V lost 8 bases to trimming and J lost 0 bases, with 20 bases between them. The CDR3 spans 17 residues. CDR1 is MDHEN and CDR2 is SYDVKM in the germline V gene. The CDR3 loop is CASLPPGTSYSNQPQHF. The CDR3 nucleotides read TGTGCCAGCCTCCCCCCCGGGACATCCTATAGCAATCAGCCCCAGCATTTT.

The J gene is TRBJ2-3, the V gene TRBV27, with TRBD2 as a possible D gene (5 bases). Between the trimmed V and J ends, which lost 2 bases and 0 bases, there was a span of 12 bases. The CDR3 covers 16 residues. Germline assignment: CDR1 MNHEY and CDR2 SMNVEV (reference sequence). CDR3 region: CASSLSGRLSTDTQYF. In DNA form, the CDR3 reads TGTGCCAGCAGTTTAAGTGGGAGACTTAGCACAGATACGCAGTATTTT.

The chain links TRBV3-1 (or the pseudogene TRBV3-2) to TRBJ1-4, with TRBD1 identical over 7 bases. Germline CDR1 is LGHDT and CDR2 is YNNKEL (reference sequence). With V trimmed by 3 bases and J by 6 bases, 4 bases remained unmatched. This CDR3 has 14 residues. CDR3 in amino acids: CASSQRGTDEKLFF. In DNA, the CDR3 is TGTGCCAGCAGCCAGAGGGGGACAGATGAAAAACTGTTTTTT.

This clone has just a few counts. This chain links TRBV10-2 with TRBJ2-1; 8 bases match TRBD1. The CDR3 sequence is 16 residues long. The J segment lost 6 bases and the V segment lost 5 bases, leaving 12 bases of the junction unmatched. Germline values: CDR1 WSHSY, CDR2 SAAADI. The CDR3 nucleotides are TGCGCCAGCAGTAGGGAGACAGGGGCGCCCGGCAATGAGCAGTTCTTC. Protein sequence: CASSRETGAPGNEQFF.

The CDR3 nucleotides are TGTGCCAGCAGCACGGTCACACACCAGGAGGGGGCCGATGGCTACACCTTC. Its protein is CASSTVTHQEGADGYTF. This chain links TRBV21-1 with TRBJ1-2; TRBD1 is taken as the D call from the table, unchecked against the DNA. TRBV21-1 is noted as a pseudogene. The CDR3 has 17 residues.

The V and J genes are TRBV21-1 and TRBJ2-4; the DNA was not compared with TRBD2, the D call given in the table. TRBV21-1 is given as a pseudogene. This CDR3 is 13 amino acids long. The CDR3 sequence is CASSNGGGNIQYF. The CDR3 region has the DNA TGTGCCAGCAGCAACGGAGGCGGAAACATTCAGTACTTC.

The count of this clone is one. The chain couples TRBV6-1 to TRBJ2-7, with a possible D match to TRBD2 (5 bases). Germline V gene sequence: CDR1 MNHNS, CDR2 SASEGT. Trimming cost V 2 bases and J 3 bases, with 11 bases left between them. The CDR3 consists of 14 residues. The CDR3 DNA reads as TGTGCCAGCAGTGAAACCCCCCGGGACTACGAGCAGTACGTC. Encoded protein: CASSETPRDYEQYV.

This chain links TRBV19 with TRBJ2-5, with no clear D. Between the trimmed V and J ends, which lost 3 bases and 2 bases, there was a span of 10 bases. The CDR3 totals 14 residues. Germline CDR1 is LNHDA and CDR2 is SQIVND (reference sequence). The CDR3 spells CASSMRLSQETQYF. CDR3 DNA: TGTGCCAGTAGTATGCGACTGTCGCAAGAGACCCAGTACTTC.